Below, 21 T cell receptor beta chains from the same sample are listed, as sequenced in a study of healthy donors' naive CD4 and CD8 T cells. Each TCR library used about 500 ng of total RNA and a linear amplification protocol. TCRdb used MiXCR to reprocess the reads, holding one entry per CDR3 protein. The sample records 180,000 or so distinct CDR3 sequences, nearly 75% being singletons. Material for sequencing was naive CD4+ and CD8+ T cells sorted from blood, pooled from several donors. The source of these receptors is a pool of human donors in good health; the sample pools cells from several healthy donors.

The chain couples TRBV19 to TRBJ1-2; D is perhaps TRBD1 (6 bases). The CDR3 is 13 residues long. Trimming cost V 5 bases and J 2 bases, with 9 bases left between them. Germline loops: CDR1 LNHDA, CDR2 SQIVND (reference sequence). This chain's CDR3 is CASSFGQNYGYTF. The DNA of the CDR3 is TGTGCCAGTAGTTTCGGACAGAACTATGGCTACACCTTC.

J is TRBJ2-3 and V is TRBV12-3 or TRBV12-4, with 9 bases fitting TRBD2. The CDR3 spans 13 residues. V trimming: 5 bases; J trimming: 6 bases; junction bases outside the gene matches: 3. The CDR3: CASSRSGGDTQYF. The CDR3 DNA follows: TGTGCCAGCAGTCGTAGCGGGGGCGATACGCAGTATTTT.

The chain employs TRBV6-2 or TRBV6-3 and TRBJ1-1, with D perhaps matching TRBD1 (6 bases). Germline CDR1 MNHEY, CDR2 SVGEGT. V lost 2 bases and J 5 bases, leaving 18 bases between the germline ends. The CDR3 totals 16 residues. Written as DNA, the CDR3 is TGTGCCAGCAGTTACCCCTGGGGGCCTCGAGGGACTGAAGCTTTCTTT. The encoded protein is CASSYPWGPRGTEAFF.

In its sample, this clonotype was seen a few times. The chain couples TRBV19 to TRBJ1-4; weak D call: TRBD1 (5 bases). V lost 5 bases and J lost 4, with 11 bases in between. From germline, CDR1 is LNHDA and CDR2 SQIVND (reference sequence). CDR3 size: 14 residues. CDR3 in DNA: TGTGCCAGTAGTCCCGGGACGTATAATGAAAAACTGTTTTTT. This sequence encodes CASSPGTYNEKLFF.

The chain couples TRBV29-1 to TRBJ1-1; no clear D gene. Germline lookup yields CDR1 SQVTM and CDR2 ANQGSEA. V was clipped by 4 bases and J by 6 bases, with 12 bases between them. CDR3 length: 12 residues. CDR3 region: CSVVGGIAEAFF. DNA for the CDR3: TGCAGCGTTGTCGGAGGGATCGCTGAAGCTTTCTTT. The whole variable domain, remainder taken from reference TRBV29-1 and TRBJ1-1, is SAVISQKPSRDICQRGTSLTIQCQVDSQVTMMFWYRQQPGQSLTLIATANQGSEATYESGFVIDKFPISRPNLTFSTLTVSNMSPEDSSIYLCSVVGGIAEAFFGQGTRLTVV.

The chain recombines TRBV20-1 with TRBJ2-7, with 12 bases that match TRBD2. The CDR3 length is 14 residues. Trimming cost V 2 bases and J 7 bases; bases outside gene matches: 6. Germline values: CDR1 DFQATT, CDR2 SNEGSKA (reference sequence). The CDR3: CSARWTSGMREQYF. The CDR3 nucleotides are TGCAGTGCTAGATGGACTAGCGGGATGAGGGAGCAGTACTTC.

The chain is built from TRBV24-1 and TRBJ1-5; a possible D gene is TRBD1 (6 bases). The CDR3 has 14 residues. The germline V and J ends were trimmed by 4 bases and 4 bases, with 10 bases remaining between them. Looked up from germline, CDR1 is KGHDR and CDR2 is SFDVKD. As DNA, the CDR3 is TGTGCCACCAGTGAAACAGGGATAAATCAGCCCCAGCATTTT. Amino acid sequence: CATSETGINQPQHF.

The V and J genes are TRBV6-2 or TRBV6-3 and TRBJ1-3; no definite D call. Trimming stripped 6 bases from V and 0 bases from J, with 15 bases between. The germline V gene encodes CDR1 MNHEY and CDR2 SVGEGT. There are 16 residues in the CDR3. The CDR3 sequence is CASSRYDWSSGNTIYF. As DNA, the CDR3 is TGTGCCAGCAGCCGGTACGACTGGAGCTCTGGAAACACCATATATTTT.

The chain joins TRBV6-5 to TRBJ2-5; D call uncertain. CDR1 is MNHEY, CDR2 SVGAGI, per germline. CDR3 length equals 14 residues. V lost 8 bases and J lost 7, with 20 bases in between. The CDR3 coding sequence is TGTGCCAGCGGCCGCTCCACCTCCAGTGGGACCCAGTACTTC. Protein sequence: CASGRSTSSGTQYF.

The chain recombines TRBV29-1 with TRBJ2-1; weak D call: TRBD2 (5 bases). Deletions cut 2 bases from V and 4 bases from J, with 12 bases between. CDR1 and CDR2 (germline): SQVTM, ANQGSEA. This CDR3 is built from 14 residues. CDR3 sequence: CSVELLRGYNEQFF. CDR3 DNA sequence: TGCAGCGTTGAACTCCTCCGAGGGTACAATGAGCAGTTCTTC.

This clonotype has more than one count but fewer than ten. The rearrangement links TRBV29-1 to TRBJ1-1; D unclear. V shed 5 bases and J shed 0 bases, with 7 bases lying between them. Germline values: CDR1 SQVTM, CDR2 ANQGSEA. The CDR3 has 12 residues. The CDR3 here is CSVSQLNTEAFF. CDR3 DNA sequence: TGCAGCGTTTCCCAGTTGAACACTGAAGCTTTCTTT.

The chain couples TRBV10-3 to TRBJ2-1, with 10 bases lining up with TRBD1. The length of the CDR3 is 15 residues. Germline trimming cut 7 bases from V and 8 bases from J; bases unmatched to any gene: 11. From germline, CDR1 is ENHRY and CDR2 SYGVKD. The CDR3 sequence: CAINEATGGIDEQFF. CDR3 DNA sequence: TGTGCCATCAATGAAGCGACAGGGGGCATTGATGAGCAGTTCTTC.

The chain combines TRBV5-6 with TRBJ1-5; D is undetermined. The CDR3 loop spans 16 amino acids. Trimming pared 2 bases from V and 0 bases from J, leaving 12 bases between. The germline V gene has CDR1 SGHDT and CDR2 YYEEEE. The chain's CDR3 is CASSFRGGVSNQPQHF. In DNA, the CDR3 is TGTGCCAGCAGCTTTCGGGGAGGAGTTAGCAATCAGCCCCAGCATTTT.

The gene calls are TRBV6-1 and TRBJ2-5; 11 bases line up with TRBD2. The germline V gene encodes CDR1 MNHNS and CDR2 SASEGT. The CDR3 consists of 16 residues. Trimming cost V 1 base and J 4 bases; bases outside gene matches: 5. The CDR3 region is CASSEDPSGRPETQYF. The CDR3 DNA sequence: TGTGCCAGCAGTGAAGACCCTAGCGGGAGGCCAGAGACCCAGTACTTC.

This clonotype was seen only once. This rearrangement joins TRBV29-1 to TRBJ2-7; D remains ambiguous. V lost 0 bases and J lost 6, with 6 bases in between. The CDR3 totals 11 residues. Looked up from germline, CDR1 is SQVTM and CDR2 is ANQGSEA. CDR3 in DNA: TGCAGCGTTGAAGATCCCTTCGAGCAGTACTTC. This gives the protein CSVEDPFEQYF.

This chain uses TRBV5-1 with TRBJ2-5; 14 bases line up with TRBD2. The CDR3 sequence is 17 residues long. Unmatched junction bases numbered 5, after V lost 0 bases and J lost 4 bases. Germline V gene sequence: CDR1 SGHRS, CDR2 YFSETQ. CDR3: CASSLGLAGGSGETQYF. The CDR3 DNA reads TGCGCCAGCAGCTTGGGACTAGCGGGAGGGTCGGGAGAGACCCAGTACTTC.

This clonotype was seen a handful of times. This chain joins TRBV5-5 and TRBJ1-2; D is uncertain. Trimming removed 3 bases at V and 8 bases at J, with 11 bases between. This CDR3 is built from 12 residues. Germline V gives CDR1 SGHKS, CDR2 YYEKEE (reference sequence). In DNA form, the CDR3 reads TGTGCCAGCAGCTCATATCTAGTCGGCTACACCTTC. It is translated as CASSSYLVGYTF.

The CDR3 DNA reads TGCAGCGTCCGGGACGGAAACTCCTACGAGCAGTACTTC. It yields the protein CSVRDGNSYEQYF. The V gene is TRBV29-1, the J gene TRBJ2-7, with D possibly called TRBD1 or TRBD2 (5 bases each). The V end was cut by 6 bases, the J end by 0 bases, with 12 bases between. CDR1 is SQVTM, CDR2 ANQGSEA, per germline. This CDR3 is 13 amino acids long.

The V call is TRBV6-5, the J call TRBJ1-2; D not resolved. V was pared by 2 bases and J by 0 bases, with 7 bases between. Germline CDR1 and CDR2: MNHEY and SVGAGI. There are 14 residues in the CDR3. The CDR3 is CASSYGKTNYGYTF. The CDR3 DNA follows: TGTGCCAGCAGTTACGGCAAAACTAACTATGGCTACACCTTC.

The chain recombines TRBV10-3 with TRBJ2-5; 10 bases map to TRBD2. This CDR3 has 17 residues. Germline CDR1 and CDR2: ENHRY and SYGVKD. V shed 0 bases and J 5 bases; nucleotides not matched to a gene: 9. In nucleotides, the CDR3 is TGTGCCATCAGTGAGTCGTTGGGACTAGCGATTTCGGAGACCCAGTACTTC. This sequence encodes CAISESLGLAISETQYF.

The chain couples TRBV19 to TRBJ2-5; tentatively, D is TRBD1 (5 bases). V lost 3 bases, J lost 2 bases, and 10 bases lay in between. The CDR3 contains 14 residues. The V gene's germline CDR1 is LNHDA and CDR2 SQIVND (reference sequence). The CDR3 coding sequence is TGTGCCAGTAGTATGCAGGGTGGACAAGAGACCCAGTACTTC. Protein product: CASSMQGGQETQYF. Combining the CDR3 with reference TRBV19 and TRBJ2-5 gives the whole variable domain DGGITQSPKYLFRKEGQNVTLSCEQNLNHDAMYWYRQDPGQGLRLIYYSQIVNDFQKGDIAEGYSVSREKKESFPLTVTSAQKNPTAFYLCASSMQGGQETQYFGPGTRLLVL.